The rows below give T cell receptor beta chains drawn from one sample of a study of T-cell memory formation after mild COVID-19. Each CDR3 protein gets one entry after TCRdb re-called the 5' RACE reads with MiXCR. The table has 450,000 to 650,000 distinct CDR3 sequences, 20% to 25% seen once; the top ten hold around 8.4%. Sequencing input: PBMCs or a T cell subset sorted from them (not recorded which). These receptors were collected from an adult woman who had mild COVID-19 (a few samples of this study predate the infection). Cell type and time point are not known. CDR3s include the opening cysteine and the closing phenylalanine or tryptophan. D genes are given only for firm matches. Clone size is stated in some rows and not others, as once, few, many or a class when expanded.

D gene	V gene	clone size	J gene	CDR3 DNA	CDR3 protein
-	TRBV5-1	few	TRBJ1-3	TGCGCCAGCAGCCTCCGGGACATTGGAAACACCATATATTTT	CASSLRDIGNTIYF
-	TRBV7-6	-	TRBJ2-7	TGTGCCAGCAGCTTAGTAGCCCCCGGGAGACTACCCTACGTGGAGCAGTACTTC	CASSLVAPGRLPYVEQYF
-	TRBV9	-	TRBJ1-6	TGTGCCAGCAGCGCCCTGGAAGGGTATAATTCACCCCTCCACTTT	CASSALEGYNSPLHF
-	TRBV12-3/TRBV12-4	few	TRBJ2-3	TGTGCCAGCAGTCCTTGGGGGGGCTTGGAGGATACGCAGTATTTT	CASSPWGGLEDTQYF
-	TRBV7-2	-	TRBJ2-3	TGTGCCAGCAGCCGTGGAGTCCAGGCGGGCTTAGATACGCAGTATTTT	CASSRGVQAGLDTQYF
-	TRBV10-3	-	TRBJ1-2	TGTGCCATCAGTGAGTCGACCGGGAGAGAGGGCTACACCTTC	CAISESTGREGYTF
-	TRBV10-3	-	TRBJ1-5	TGTGCCATCAGCCCTGGGTCCCTTAGCAATCAGCCCCAGCATTTT	CAISPGSLSNQPQHF
TRBD2	TRBV7-6	-	TRBJ2-7	TGTGCCAGCAGCTTAGTGGCTAGCGGGGGGGAACGGTACGAGCAGTACTTC	CASSLVASGGERYEQYF
TRBD2	TRBV4-2	-	TRBJ2-5	TGTGCCAGCAGCCAAGAGCCTAGCGGGGGATCGAGACAAGAGACCCAGTACTTC	CASSQEPSGGSRQETQYF
-	TRBV20-1	-	TRBJ1-1	TGCAGTGCTAGGAGAGACGATCTCGAAGCTTTCTTT	CSARRDDLEAFF
TRBD1	TRBV10-3	-	TRBJ1-4	TGTGCCATCAGTGAGCCGGGACAGGGGGATGAAAAACTGTTTTTT	CAISEPGQGDEKLFF
-	TRBV6-2/TRBV6-3	few	TRBJ1-1	TGTGCCAGCAGTTATTCCTTGGGCACCAGGAACACTGAAGCTTTCTTT	CASSYSLGTRNTEAFF
-	TRBV12-3/TRBV12-4	-	TRBJ1-1	TGTGCCAGCAGCCCCCAGGGCCATCTGGACACTGAAGCTTTCTTT	CASSPQGHLDTEAFF
-	TRBV6-6	few	TRBJ1-1	TGTGCCAGCAGTCCTGGACAGCCACCCAACACTGAAGCTTTCTTT	CASSPGQPPNTEAFF
-	TRBV15	-	TRBJ1-2	TGTGCCACCAGCATCGTCGAGGGATATGGCTACACCTTC	CATSIVEGYGYTF
-	TRBV9	-	TRBJ2-5	TGTGCCAGCAGCGATGGGGTAGGGACCCAGTACTTC	CASSDGVGTQYF
TRBD2	TRBV7-2	-	TRBJ2-7	TGTGCCAGCAGCTTAGCTGCTAGCGGGAGCTACGAGCAGTACTTC	CASSLAASGSYEQYF
-	TRBV5-1	-	TRBJ2-1	TGCGCCAGCAGCTTGGAGGCCGATGAGCAGTTCTTC	CASSLEADEQFF
-	TRBV12-3/TRBV12-4	-	TRBJ2-1	TGTGCCAACGATGAGCAGTTCTTC	CANDEQFF
-	TRBV4-2	-	TRBJ2-5	TGTGCCAGCAGCCAGCTGACAGGAGAAGAGACCCAGTACTTC	CASSQLTGEETQYF
TRBD1	TRBV12-3/TRBV12-4	-	TRBJ1-6	TGTGCCAGCAGTCCCCACGGACAGGGGCCGAATTCACCCCTCCACTTT	CASSPHGQGPNSPLHF
TRBD1	TRBV30	few	TRBJ2-4	TGTGCCTGGAGTGCCCGGAGACAGGGAAAGCACATCCAAAACATTCAGTACTTC	CAWSARRQGKHIQNIQYF